This TCR beta chain was found in a study of human T cells and chemical hapten exposure. Overall study context: Patch tests delivered 0.01% DPC to the upper back and were evaluated at 6 days. Patients, a majority of them female, were diagnosed with alopecia areata, totalis or universalis. Study conclusions and caveats: Significantly greater numbers of large CDR3 similarity clusters came from expanded TCRs than from controls.

The CDR3 has 13 residues. CDR1 is MNHEY, CDR2 SVGAGI, per germline. With 6 bases removed from V and 3 bases from J, the gap between germline ends came to 11 bases. This clonotype was picked up many times. Antigen specificity is unknown. Time point indicated: pre-sensitization, week 0. Treatment defined: therapeutic diphenylcyclopropenone sensitization with weekly scalp DPC. It was the library that attached unique molecular identifiers to individual cDNA molecules. MiXCR, applied by TCRdb to the RACE reads, yields one record per CDR3 protein. The sample yields around 350,000 distinct CDR3 sequences, 4.5% to 5.5% seen once.

The rearrangement joins TRBV6-5 to TRBJ1-1, with D tentatively TRBD1 (6 bases). The sample in question was whole blood, obtained in connection with sensitization to the hapten diphenylcyclopropenone (DPC). This receptor was identified in a woman aged 18-29 years with alopecia areata. Some clones in this sample may be carry-over from other donors' samples. As DNA, the CDR3 is TGTGCCAGCAGCGACAGGTTCGACACTGAAGCTTTCTTT. Its translation: CASSDRFDTEAFF.